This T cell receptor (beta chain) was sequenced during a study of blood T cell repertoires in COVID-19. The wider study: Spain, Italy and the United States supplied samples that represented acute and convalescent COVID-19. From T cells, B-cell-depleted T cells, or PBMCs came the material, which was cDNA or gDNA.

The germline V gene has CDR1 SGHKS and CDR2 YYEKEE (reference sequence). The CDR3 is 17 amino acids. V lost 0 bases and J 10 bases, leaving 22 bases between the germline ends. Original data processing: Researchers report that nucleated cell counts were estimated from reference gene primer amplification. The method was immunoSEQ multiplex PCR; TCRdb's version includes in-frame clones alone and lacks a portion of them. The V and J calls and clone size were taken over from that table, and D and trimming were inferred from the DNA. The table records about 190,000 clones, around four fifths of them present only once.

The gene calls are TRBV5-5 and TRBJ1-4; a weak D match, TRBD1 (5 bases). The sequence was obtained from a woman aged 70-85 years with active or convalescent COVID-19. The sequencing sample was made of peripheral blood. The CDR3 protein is CASSLAGTGASEGKLFF. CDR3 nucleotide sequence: TGTGCCAGCAGCTTGGCCGGAACAGGCGCCAGTGAAGGAAAACTGTTTTTT. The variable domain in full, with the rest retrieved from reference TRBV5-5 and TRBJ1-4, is DAGVTQSPTHLIKTRGQQVTLRCSPISGHKSVSWYQQVLGQGPQFIFQYYEKEERGRGNFPDRFSARQFPNYSSELNVNALLLGDSALYLCASSLAGTGASEGKLFFGSGTQLSVL.